This TCR beta chain was identified during a study of Ad26.COV2.S vaccination and SARS-CoV-2 variants. Overall study context: Intramuscularly, Ad26.COV2.S was given either once or twice, 56 days apart.

This table comes from immunoSEQ multiplex PCR, and its TCRdb copy is limited to in-frame clones, with some not included. The data show about 440,000 clones, roughly 88% seen once. Study conclusions and caveats: Spike-specific TCR breadth ran higher among vaccine recipients than placebo recipients.

Germline values: CDR1 MDHEN, CDR2 SYDVKM. The V end was cut by 4 bases, the J end by 4 bases, with 14 bases between. The CDR3 totals 15 residues. Described treatment: some 20 received Ad26.COV2.S at low or high dose, single or two shots; roughly five received placebo; per-sample allocation not given. At day 63 after the first vaccine or placebo injection, samples were drawn. A word on this clone: Its antigen is not identified.

The V and J genes are TRBV28 and TRBJ2-1; perhaps TRBD2 as D (5 bases). The clonotype was recovered from a person aged 18-65 years who received the Ad26.COV2.S COVID-19 vaccine or a placebo. This specimen consisted of peripheral blood, obtained in a trial of Ad26.COV2.S vaccine versus placebo. The CDR3 bases are TGTGCCAGCAGTTCTGCGGGCGCCCGGTACAATGAGCAGTTCTTC. Amino acid sequence: CASSSAGARYNEQFF.